This T cell receptor (beta chain) was sequenced for a study of chemoradiotherapy in HPV16-positive cancers. The study's findings and limits: During treatment, candidate HPV-specific clones and E7-related motifs expanded in tumor. Better recurrence-free survival went with HPV-responsive T-cell expansion in HPV16-positive patients.

Germline CDR1 SGHNT, CDR2 YYREEE (reference sequence). CDR3 size: 16 residues. V shed 4 bases and J shed 5 bases, with 18 bases lying between them. As regards this clone: The antigen is undetermined.

The assay was immunoSEQ multiplex PCR, and TCRdb's table has in-frame clones only and misses some. This sample has about 53,000 clones, with over 85% found just once. This sequence joins TRBV5-4 and TRBJ2-2; D assignment may be TRBD1 or TRBD2 (5 bases each). The TCR originated in a human donor with HPV-associated anogenital cancer. The specimen comprised blood, sampled from a patient who underwent chemoradiotherapy. The CDR3 sequence is CASSLVGATSTGELFF. DNA for the CDR3: TGTGCCAGCAGCCTCGTCGGGGCTACATCGACCGGGGAGCTGTTTTTT.